This note documents a single TCR beta chain sequence. Its antigen is unknown. Each CDR3 protein gets one entry after TCRdb re-called the RT-PCR reads with MiXCR. Among more than 700,000 distinct CDR3 sequences listed, about 20% were seen once. These data belong to a study of response to subunit inactivated influenza vaccine. Study observations and caveats: New T cells are recruited in small numbers by each seasonal influenza vaccination, according to the authors' suggestion.

V was cut by 1 base and J by 2 bases, with 14 bases left in between. Germline CDR1 LGHNA, CDR2 YSLEER. CDR3 length: 16 residues. This sample comprised PBMCs from blood, obtained 4 to 6 days after vaccination. J is TRBJ1-2 and V is TRBV4-3; D remains unclear. This TCR derives from a middle-aged man who received an inactivated influenza vaccine. The CDR3 is CASSQGLASSNYGYTF. CDR3 nucleotide sequence: TGCGCCAGCAGCCAAGGGTTGGCCAGCTCAAACTATGGCTACACCTTC.